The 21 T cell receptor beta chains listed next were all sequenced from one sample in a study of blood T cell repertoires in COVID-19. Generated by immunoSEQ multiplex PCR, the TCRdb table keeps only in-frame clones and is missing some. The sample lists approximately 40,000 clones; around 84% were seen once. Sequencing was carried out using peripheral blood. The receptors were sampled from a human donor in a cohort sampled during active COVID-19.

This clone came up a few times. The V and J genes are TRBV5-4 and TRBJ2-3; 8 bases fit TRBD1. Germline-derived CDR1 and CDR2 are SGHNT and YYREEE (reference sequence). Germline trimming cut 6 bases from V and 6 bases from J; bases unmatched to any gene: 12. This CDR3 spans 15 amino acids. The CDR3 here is CASNLGTGPADTQYF. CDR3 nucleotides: TGTGCCAGCAACCTGGGGACAGGCCCCGCCGATACGCAGTATTTT. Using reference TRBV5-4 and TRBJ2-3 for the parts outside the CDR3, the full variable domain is ETGVTQSPTHLIKTRGQQVTLRCSSQSGHNTVSWYQQALGQGPQFIFQYYREEENGRGNFPPRFSGLQFPNYSSELNVNALELDDSALYLCASNLGTGPADTQYFGPGTRLTVL.

CDR3 protein: CATSGGGQNTYEQYF. The DNA for the CDR3 is TGTGCCACCAGCGGAGGGGGGCAGAACACCTACGAGCAGTACTTC. The chain joins TRBV15 to TRBJ2-7; D tentatively reads TRBD1 or TRBD2 (6 bases each). This CDR3 comprises 15 residues. Per the germline V gene, CDR1 is LNHNV and CDR2 is YYDKDF (reference sequence). The V gene lost 5 bases and the J gene lost 2 bases, with 16 bases spanning the gap.

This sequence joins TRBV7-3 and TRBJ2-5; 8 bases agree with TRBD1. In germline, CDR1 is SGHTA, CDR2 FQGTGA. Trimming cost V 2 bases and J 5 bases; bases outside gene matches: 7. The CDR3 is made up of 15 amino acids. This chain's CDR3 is CASSLVGNRGETQYF. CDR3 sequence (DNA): TGTGCCAGCAGCTTAGTCGGCAACAGGGGGGAGACCCAGTACTTC.

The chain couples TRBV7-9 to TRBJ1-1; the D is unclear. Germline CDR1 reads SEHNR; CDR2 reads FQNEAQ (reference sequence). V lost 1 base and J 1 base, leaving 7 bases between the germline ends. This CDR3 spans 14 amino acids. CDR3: CASSLGSGNTEAFF. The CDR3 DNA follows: TGTGCCAGCAGCTTAGGAAGCGGGAACACTGAAGCTTTCTTT.

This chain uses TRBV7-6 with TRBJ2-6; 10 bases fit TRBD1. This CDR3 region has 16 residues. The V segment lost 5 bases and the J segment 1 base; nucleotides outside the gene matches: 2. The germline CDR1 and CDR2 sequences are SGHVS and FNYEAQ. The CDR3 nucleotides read TGTGCCAGCAGCGGACAGGGGGGGTCTGGGGCCAACGTCCTGACTTTC. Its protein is CASSGQGGSGANVLTF.

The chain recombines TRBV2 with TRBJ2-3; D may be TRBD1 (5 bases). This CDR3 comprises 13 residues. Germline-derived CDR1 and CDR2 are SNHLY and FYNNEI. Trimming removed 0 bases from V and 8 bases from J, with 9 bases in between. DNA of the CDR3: TGTGCCAGCAGTGAAGCGACAGTGTCTACGCAGTATTTT. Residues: CASSEATVSTQYF.

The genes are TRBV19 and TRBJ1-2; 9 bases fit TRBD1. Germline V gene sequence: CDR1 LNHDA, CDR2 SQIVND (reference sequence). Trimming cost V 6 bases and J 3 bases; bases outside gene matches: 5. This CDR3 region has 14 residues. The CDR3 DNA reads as TGTGCCAGTAGGGGCCGGGACAGGGACTATGGCTACACCTTC. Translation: CASRGRDRDYGYTF. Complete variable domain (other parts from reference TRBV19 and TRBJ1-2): DGGITQSPKYLFRKEGQNVTLSCEQNLNHDAMYWYRQDPGQGLRLIYYSQIVNDFQKGDIAEGYSVSREKKESFPLTVTSAQKNPTAFYLCASRGRDRDYGYTFGSGTRLTVV.

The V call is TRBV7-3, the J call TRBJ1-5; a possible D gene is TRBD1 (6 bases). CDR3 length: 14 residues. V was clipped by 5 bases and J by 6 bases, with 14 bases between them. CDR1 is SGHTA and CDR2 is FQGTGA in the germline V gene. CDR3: CASSRTAILQPQHF. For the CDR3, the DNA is TGTGCCAGCAGCCGGACAGCAATTCTTCAGCCCCAGCATTTT.

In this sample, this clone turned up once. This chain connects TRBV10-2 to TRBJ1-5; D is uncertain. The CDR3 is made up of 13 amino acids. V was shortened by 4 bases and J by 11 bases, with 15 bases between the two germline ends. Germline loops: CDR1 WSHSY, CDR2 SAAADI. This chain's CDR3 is CASSAKGGGSQHF. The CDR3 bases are TGCGCCAGCAGTGCGAAGGGTGGAGGGTCCCAGCATTTT.

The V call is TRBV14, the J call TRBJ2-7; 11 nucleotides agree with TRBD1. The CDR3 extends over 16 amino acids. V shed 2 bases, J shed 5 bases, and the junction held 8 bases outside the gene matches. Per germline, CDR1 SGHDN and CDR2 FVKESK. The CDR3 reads CASSQRRTGGLNEQYF. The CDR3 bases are TGTGCCAGCAGCCAACGCCGGACAGGGGGCTTGAACGAGCAGTACTTC. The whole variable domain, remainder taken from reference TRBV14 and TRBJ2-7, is EAGVTQFPSHSVIEKGQTVTLRCDPISGHDNLYWYRRVMGKEIKFLLHFVKESKQDESGMPNNRFLAERTGGTYSTLKVQPAELEDSGVYFCASSQRRTGGLNEQYFGPGTRLTVT.

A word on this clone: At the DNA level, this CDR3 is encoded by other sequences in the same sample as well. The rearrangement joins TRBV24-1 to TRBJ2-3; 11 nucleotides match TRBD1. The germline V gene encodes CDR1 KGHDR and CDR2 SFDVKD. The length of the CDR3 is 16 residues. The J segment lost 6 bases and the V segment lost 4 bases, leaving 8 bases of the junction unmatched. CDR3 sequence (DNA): TGTGCCACCAGTGACCCTCGGACAGGGGGCAGTGATACGCAGTATTTT. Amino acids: CATSDPRTGGSDTQYF.

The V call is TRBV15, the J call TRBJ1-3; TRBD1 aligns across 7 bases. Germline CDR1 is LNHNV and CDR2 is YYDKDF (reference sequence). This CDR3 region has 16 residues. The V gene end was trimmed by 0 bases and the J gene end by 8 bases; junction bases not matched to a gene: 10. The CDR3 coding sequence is TGTGCCACCAGCAGAGACCAGACAGGGAAGAGATACACCATATATTTT. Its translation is CATSRDQTGKRYTIYF.

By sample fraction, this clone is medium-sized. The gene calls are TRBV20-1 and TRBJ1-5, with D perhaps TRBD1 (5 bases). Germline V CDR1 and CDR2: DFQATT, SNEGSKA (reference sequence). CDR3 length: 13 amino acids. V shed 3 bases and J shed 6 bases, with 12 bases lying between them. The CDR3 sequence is CSASRAGLQPQHF. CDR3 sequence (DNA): TGCAGTGCTAGTAGGGCAGGGCTTCAGCCCCAGCATTTT.

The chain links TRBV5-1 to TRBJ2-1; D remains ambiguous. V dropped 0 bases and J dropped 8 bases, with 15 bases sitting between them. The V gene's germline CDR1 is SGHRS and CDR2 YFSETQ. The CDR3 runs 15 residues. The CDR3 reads CASSLGRSLGDEQFF. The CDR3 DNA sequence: TGCGCCAGCAGCTTGGGTCGGAGCCTCGGAGATGAGCAGTTCTTC. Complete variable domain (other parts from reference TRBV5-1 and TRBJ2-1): KAGVTQTPRYLIKTRGQQVTLSCSPISGHRSVSWYQQTPGQGLQFLFEYFSETQRNKGNFPGRFSGRQFSNSRSEMNVSTLELGDSALYLCASSLGRSLGDEQFFGPGTRLTVL.

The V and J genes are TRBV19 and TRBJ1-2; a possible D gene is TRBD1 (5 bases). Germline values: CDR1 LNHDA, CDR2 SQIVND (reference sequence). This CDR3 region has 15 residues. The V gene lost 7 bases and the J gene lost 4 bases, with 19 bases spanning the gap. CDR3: CASTPDTYGPYGYTF. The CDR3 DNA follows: TGTGCCAGTACTCCGGACACTTACGGCCCCTATGGCTACACCTTC.

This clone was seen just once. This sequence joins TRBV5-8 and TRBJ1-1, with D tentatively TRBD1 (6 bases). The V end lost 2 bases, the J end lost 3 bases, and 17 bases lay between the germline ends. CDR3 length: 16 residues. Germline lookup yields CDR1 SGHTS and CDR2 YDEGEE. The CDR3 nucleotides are TGTGCCAGCAGCTTCTACAGGGACCGGGGCGACACTGAAGCTTTCTTT. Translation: CASSFYRDRGDTEAFF.

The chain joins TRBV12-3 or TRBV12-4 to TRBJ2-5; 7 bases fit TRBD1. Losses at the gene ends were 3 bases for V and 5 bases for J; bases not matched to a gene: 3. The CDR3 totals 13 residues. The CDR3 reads CASSFVQGETQYF. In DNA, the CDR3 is TGTGCCAGCAGTTTCGTACAGGGGGAGACCCAGTACTTC.

Here the CDR3 DNA reads TGTGCCAGTAGTAGTAGCAGGGACAGGAACACTGAAGCTTTCTTT. Encoded protein: CASSSSRDRNTEAFF. V is TRBV19 and J is TRBJ1-1, with 7 bases identical to TRBD1. V dropped 4 bases and J dropped 1; count of bases not matched to a gene: 6. Germline values: CDR1 LNHDA, CDR2 SQIVND (reference sequence). The CDR3 is 15 amino acids.

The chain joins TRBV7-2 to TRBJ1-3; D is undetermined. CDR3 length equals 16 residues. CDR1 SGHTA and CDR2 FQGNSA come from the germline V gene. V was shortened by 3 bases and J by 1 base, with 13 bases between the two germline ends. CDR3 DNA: TGTGCCAGCAGCTTCAACTACGGGAGGTCTGGAAACACCATATATTTT. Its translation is CASSFNYGRSGNTIYF. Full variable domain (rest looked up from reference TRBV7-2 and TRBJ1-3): GAGVSQSPSNKVTEKGKDVELRCDPISGHTALYWYRQSLGQGLEFLIYFQGNSAPDKSGLPSDRFSAERTGGSVSTLTIQRTQQEDSAVYLCASSFNYGRSGNTIYFGEGSWLTVV.

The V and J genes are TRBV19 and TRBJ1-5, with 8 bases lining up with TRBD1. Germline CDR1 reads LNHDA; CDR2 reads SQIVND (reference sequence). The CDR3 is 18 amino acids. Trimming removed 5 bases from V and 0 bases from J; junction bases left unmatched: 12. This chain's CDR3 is CASSSRNQGAHSNQPQHF. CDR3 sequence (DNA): TGTGCCAGTAGTTCCCGTAACCAGGGGGCTCATAGCAATCAGCCCCAGCATTTT.

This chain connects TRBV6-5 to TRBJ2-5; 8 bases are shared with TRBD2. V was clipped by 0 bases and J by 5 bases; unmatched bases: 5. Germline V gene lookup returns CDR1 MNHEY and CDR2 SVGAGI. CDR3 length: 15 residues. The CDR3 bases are TGTGCCAGCAGTTACTCGACTAGCGTCGGGGAGACCCAGTACTTC. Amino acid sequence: CASSYSTSVGETQYF.